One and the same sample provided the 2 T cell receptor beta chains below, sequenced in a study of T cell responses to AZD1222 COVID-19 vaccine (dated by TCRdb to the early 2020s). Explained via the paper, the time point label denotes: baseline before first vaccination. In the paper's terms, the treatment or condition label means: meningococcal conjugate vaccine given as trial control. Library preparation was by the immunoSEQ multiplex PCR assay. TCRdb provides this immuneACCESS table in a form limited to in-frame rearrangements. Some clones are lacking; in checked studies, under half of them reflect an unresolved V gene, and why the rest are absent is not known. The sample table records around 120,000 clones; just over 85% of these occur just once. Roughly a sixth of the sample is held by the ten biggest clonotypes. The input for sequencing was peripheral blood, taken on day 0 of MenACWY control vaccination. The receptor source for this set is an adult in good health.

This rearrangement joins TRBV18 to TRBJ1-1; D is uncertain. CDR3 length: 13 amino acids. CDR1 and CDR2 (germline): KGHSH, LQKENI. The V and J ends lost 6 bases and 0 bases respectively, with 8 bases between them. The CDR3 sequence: CASSMTLNTEAFF. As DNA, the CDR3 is TGTGCCAGCTCTATGACACTGAACACTGAAGCTTTCTTT.

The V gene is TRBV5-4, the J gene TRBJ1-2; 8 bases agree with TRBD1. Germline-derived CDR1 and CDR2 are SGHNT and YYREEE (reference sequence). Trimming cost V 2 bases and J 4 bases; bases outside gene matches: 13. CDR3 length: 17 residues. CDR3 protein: CASSLPIGQGGPYGYTF. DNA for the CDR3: TGTGCCAGCAGCTTACCAATCGGACAGGGAGGCCCCTATGGCTACACCTTC.